The clone carrying this TCR beta chain showed up many times. The antigen remains unidentified. CDR1 and CDR2 (germline): SGHRS, YFSETQ. There are 15 residues in the CDR3. Unmatched junction bases numbered 2, after V lost 0 bases and J lost 5 bases. The source of the sample is a study of regulatory T cells in long-lasting Graves disease. As for the study in general: New Graves' disease cases had less than 3 months of antithyroid drugs. Study observations and caveats: The TCR repertoire of persistent Graves' patients was less diverse than that of newly diagnosed ones.

The time point is: newly diagnosed GD, antithyroid drugs for less than 3 months. The TCR library used RNA extracted from PBMCs. Arm-PCR of CDR3 regions with iRepertoire HTBI primers generated TCR beta libraries. TCRdb passed the multiplex PCR reads through MiXCR, listing each CDR3 protein once. The data show 300,000 to 450,000 distinct CDR3 sequences, 15% to 17% seen once. The starting material was peripheral blood mononuclear cells (PBMCs), obtained at new diagnosis, from a patient treated with antithyroid drugs. This sequence joins TRBV5-1 and TRBJ1-5; 10 nucleotides agree with TRBD1. The TCR originated in a female donor with Graves disease. CDR3 coding DNA: TGCGCCAGCAGCTTGGAGGGACAGGGGCATCAGCCCCAGCATTTT. This codes for CASSLEGQGHQPQHF.